The clone carrying this T cell receptor beta chain has only a few counts. Germline V gene sequence: CDR1 LGHNA, CDR2 YNFKEQ. With 1 base clipped from V and 5 bases from J, the junction kept 7 bases outside the gene matches. The CDR3 runs to 17 residues. These data belong to a study of cytomegalovirus exposure and HLA in healthy donors. Looking at the study overall: About 85 million unique TCR sequences came from HLA-typed donors in an early release. Among 350 to 500 genotyped donors, around 82% fell in the Caucasian-associated ancestry cluster.

PCR primers comprised 60 Vbeta and 13 Jbeta primers. Profiling relied on immunoSEQ multiplex PCR, and the TCRdb table lists in-frame clones only, not all of them. The table lists roughly 120,000 clones, 65% to 80% of them singletons. The chain combines TRBV4-2 with TRBJ2-3; the match to TRBD2 covers 12 bases. The source is a woman aged 35 to 49 in good health and CMV-seropositive. Sequenced: PBMCs. CDR3 in DNA: TGTGCCAGCAGCCAAGTTGTGCTAGCGGGAGGGGTAGATACGCAGTATTTT. It yields the protein CASSQVVLAGGVDTQYF.